The 20 T cell receptor beta chains below come from one sample, sequenced in a study of TIL therapy for anti-PD-1-resistant metastatic lung cancer. The libraries were made with immunoSEQ v3. Only in-frame clones appear in the TCRdb table, and some are missing; sequencing was by immunoSEQ multiplex PCR. The sample lists more than 90,000 clones, about three fifths occurring once. Described time point: pre-treatment sample, taken before nivolumab and TIL therapy. The tumor samples were excised metastases, mostly pleural nodules or supraclavicular lymph nodes. This material consisted of tumor tissue, taken at baseline. The receptor set was obtained from a person between 25 and 79 years old with non-small cell lung cancer.

The chain carries TRBV27 and TRBJ1-2, with D uncertain. V was shortened by 6 bases and J by 4 bases, with 18 bases between the two germline ends. The germline V gene has CDR1 MNHEY and CDR2 SMNVEV (reference sequence). The CDR3 is 15 amino acids. The CDR3 here is CASSPPAGPGYGYTF. DNA of the CDR3: TGTGCCAGCAGCCCCCCAGCCGGACCCGGCTATGGCTACACCTTC.

The V gene is TRBV7-3, the J gene TRBJ2-7, with 9 bases fitting TRBD2. This CDR3 comprises 16 residues. With V trimmed by 0 bases and J by 3 bases, 6 bases remained unmatched. In germline, CDR1 is SGHTA, CDR2 FQGTGA. CDR3 protein: CASSLTGTSRYYEQYF. CDR3 nucleotide sequence: TGTGCCAGCAGCTTAACTGGGACTAGCAGATACTACGAGCAGTACTTC.

Here the CDR3 DNA reads TGTGCCAGCAGCTTTTGGGACAGGGGGCAAGTTATTGGCTACACCTTC. Its protein is CASSFWDRGQVIGYTF. This chain uses TRBV5-6 with TRBJ1-2; 12 nucleotides agree with TRBD1. With V trimmed by 2 bases and J by 7 bases, 9 bases remained unmatched. The CDR3 is 16 amino acids. Germline CDR1 SGHDT, CDR2 YYEEEE.

This rearrangement joins TRBV10-3 to TRBJ1-4; D not resolved. Trimming stripped 10 bases from V and 2 bases from J, with 17 bases between. Germline-derived CDR1 and CDR2 are ENHRY and SYGVKD. The CDR3 runs 15 residues. The CDR3 loop is CATSIRDATNEKLFF. DNA for the CDR3: TGTGCCACCTCTATAAGGGATGCGACTAATGAAAAACTGTTTTTT.

This clone was recorded a few times. The chain carries TRBV27 and TRBJ2-2; D might be TRBD1 or TRBD2, each matching 5 bases. The V end lost 5 bases, the J end lost 4 bases, and 14 bases lay between the germline ends. CDR3 size: 15 residues. Germline values: CDR1 MNHEY, CDR2 SMNVEV (reference sequence). This CDR3 reads CASSAWDGPTGELFF. Written as DNA, the CDR3 is TGTGCCAGCAGTGCCTGGGACGGCCCCACCGGGGAGCTGTTTTTT.

The V call is TRBV4-1, the J call TRBJ2-3, with 7 bases aligning to TRBD1. The germline V gene encodes CDR1 MGHRA and CDR2 YSYEKL. This CDR3 is 16 amino acids long. The trim removed 2 bases at V and 0 bases at J, leaving 5 bases unmatched. Here the CDR3 DNA reads TGCGCCAGCAGCCAAAAACCGGGACAGAGCACAGATACGCAGTATTTT. Protein sequence: CASSQKPGQSTDTQYF.

The chain joins TRBV28 to TRBJ2-3; tentatively, D is TRBD2 (5 bases). This CDR3 spans 12 amino acids. CDR1 and CDR2 from the germline V gene are MDHEN and SYDVKM. Trimming removed 2 bases at V and 8 bases at J, with 8 bases between. The CDR3 coding sequence is TGTGCCAGCAGTTTAGGGAGCGGTACGCAGTATTTT. Translation gives CASSLGSGTQYF.

The V gene is TRBV4-3, the J gene TRBJ1-4, with D possibly matching TRBD1 (5 bases). CDR1 is LGHNA, CDR2 YSLEER, per germline. The ends were cut back, 0 bases at V and 8 bases at J, with 10 bases in the middle. This CDR3 region has 14 residues. CDR3 residues: CASSQDQGREKLFF. The DNA for the CDR3 is TGCGCCAGCAGCCAAGATCAGGGACGGGAAAAACTGTTTTTT.

The chain is built from TRBV5-8 and TRBJ2-1; perhaps TRBD2 as D (6 bases). V was cut by 4 bases and J by 7 bases, with 30 bases left in between. The V gene's germline CDR1 is SGHTS and CDR2 YDEGEE. CDR3 length: 19 residues. The CDR3 nucleotides read TGTGCCAGCAGCGCCCCGGGACTGTCAGAGGCGGGATTCTCTAATGAGCAGTTCTTC. Translated: CASSAPGLSEAGFSNEQFF.

By share, this clone counts as medium-sized. This sequence joins TRBV6-5 and TRBJ1-5; 7 bases are a match to TRBD1. CDR1 and CDR2 (germline): MNHEY, SVGAGI. J gave up 1 base and V 6 bases, and 3 bases lay outside the gene matches. The CDR3 consists of 14 residues. CDR3 sequence: CASRRQGSNQPQHF. CDR3 coding DNA: TGTGCCAGCAGAAGACAGGGAAGCAATCAGCCCCAGCATTTT.

The V gene is TRBV5-6, the J gene TRBJ1-5; weak D call: TRBD1 (5 bases). There are 14 residues in the CDR3. Germline CDR1 and CDR2: SGHDT and YYEEEE. Trimming stripped 0 bases from V and 7 bases from J, with 11 bases between. CDR3 in amino acids: CASSLERDGQPQHF. The CDR3 DNA reads as TGTGCCAGCAGCTTGGAAAGGGACGGGCAGCCCCAGCATTTT.

The V call is TRBV12-3 or TRBV12-4, the J call TRBJ2-2, with D possibly called TRBD1 or TRBD2 (6 bases each). The CDR3 has 13 amino acids. The germline V and J ends were trimmed by 8 bases and 4 bases, with 11 bases remaining between them. The CDR3, as DNA: TGTGCCAGCCGAGGGGGGTTCACCGGGGAGCTGTTTTTT. Its translation: CASRGGFTGELFF.

The sample holds a few counts of this clone. This chain uses TRBV27 with TRBJ1-6, with D tentatively TRBD1 (5 bases). Trimming stripped 5 bases from V and 2 bases from J, with 10 bases between. Germline V gives CDR1 MNHEY, CDR2 SMNVEV (reference sequence). The CDR3 length is 15 residues. Written as DNA, the CDR3 is TGTGCCAGCAGTCCCCAGGGCACCTATAATTCACCCCTCCACTTT. Translation: CASSPQGTYNSPLHF.

The chain employs TRBV7-2 and TRBJ2-3; 10 positions match TRBD1. The germline gives CDR1 SGHTA, CDR2 FQGNSA. The CDR3 runs 14 residues. Losses at the gene ends were 5 bases for V and 6 bases for J; bases not matched to a gene: 5. CDR3 sequence (DNA): TGTGCCAGCAGCCCAAGACAGGGGGCGGATACGCAGTATTTT. This gives the protein CASSPRQGADTQYF.

This rearrangement joins TRBV2 to TRBJ1-2; 10 bases match TRBD1. The ends lost 6 bases at V and 5 bases at J; junction bases unmatched: 6. Per germline, CDR1 SNHLY and CDR2 FYNNEI. This CDR3 spans 14 amino acids. The CDR3 protein is CASRSGTGEYGYTF. The CDR3 DNA reads as TGTGCCAGCAGGTCCGGGACAGGGGAGTATGGCTACACCTTC.

DNA for the CDR3: TGCGCCAGCAGCCCTTGGGACATGGAAATTAATCAGCCCCAGCATTTT. Amino acid sequence: CASSPWDMEINQPQHF. The chain employs TRBV4-1 and TRBJ1-5; weak D call: TRBD1 (6 bases). The CDR3 has 16 residues. CDR1 is MGHRA, CDR2 YSYEKL, per germline. Trimming removed 4 bases at V and 4 bases at J, with 17 bases between.

J is TRBJ1-5 and V is TRBV6-5, with D unclear. Germline V CDR1 and CDR2: MNHEY, SVGAGI. The CDR3 extends over 14 amino acids. V lost 6 bases, J lost 0 bases, and 9 bases lay in between. The CDR3 reads CASSIYASNQPQHF. The CDR3 nucleotides read TGTGCCAGCAGCATTTACGCTAGCAATCAGCCCCAGCATTTT.

V and J are TRBV30 and TRBJ2-7; perhaps TRBD2 as D (6 bases). The CDR3 runs 16 residues. The germline CDR1 and CDR2 sequences are GTSNPN and SVGIG (reference sequence). The V end was cut by 3 bases, the J end by 0 bases, with 18 bases between. In DNA form, the CDR3 reads TGTGCCTGGAGCCCGCGCGGGACGGCGAACTCCTACGAGCAGTACTTC. Its translation is CAWSPRGTANSYEQYF.

The chain has TRBV5-6 and TRBJ2-7, with 7 bases that match TRBD1. Germline CDR1 is SGHDT and CDR2 is YYEEEE. V was clipped by 4 bases and J by 0 bases; unmatched bases: 7. The CDR3 runs 15 residues. CDR3 in DNA: TGTGCCAGCAGCCATTACAGGGGTAGCTCCTACGAGCAGTACTTC. Amino acid sequence: CASSHYRGSSYEQYF. Full variable domain (missing parts from reference TRBV5-6 and TRBJ2-7): DAGVTQSPTHLIKTRGQQVTLRCSPKSGHDTVSWYQQALGQGPQFIFQYYEEEERQRGNFPDRFSGHQFPNYSSELNVNALLLGDSALYLCASSHYRGSSYEQYFGPGTRLTVT.

This clone was counted only a few times. This rearrangement joins TRBV6-5 to TRBJ1-1, with 7 bases identical to TRBD1. The CDR3 spans 15 residues. The V gene end was trimmed by 6 bases and the J gene end by 0 bases; junction bases not matched to a gene: 7. Germline loops: CDR1 MNHEY, CDR2 SVGAGI. CDR3 sequence reads: CASSLQGGMNTEAFF. The CDR3 nucleotides read TGTGCCAGCAGCCTTCAGGGGGGGATGAACACTGAAGCTTTCTTT.